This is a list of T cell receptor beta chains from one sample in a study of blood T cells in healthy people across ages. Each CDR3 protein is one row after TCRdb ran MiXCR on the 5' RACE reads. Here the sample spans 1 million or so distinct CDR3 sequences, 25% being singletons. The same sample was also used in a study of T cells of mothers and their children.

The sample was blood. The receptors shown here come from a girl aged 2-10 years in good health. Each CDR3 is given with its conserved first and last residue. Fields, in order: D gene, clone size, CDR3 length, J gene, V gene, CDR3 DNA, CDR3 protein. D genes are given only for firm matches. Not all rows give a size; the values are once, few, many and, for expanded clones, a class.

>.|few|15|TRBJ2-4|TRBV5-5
TGTGCCAGCAGCCCCTGGGCTCCAGCCAAAAACATTCAGTACTTC
CASSPWAPAKNIQYF
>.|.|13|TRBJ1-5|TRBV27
TGTGCCAGCAGTGGCGCGAGCAATCAGCCCCAGCATTTT
CASSGASNQPQHF
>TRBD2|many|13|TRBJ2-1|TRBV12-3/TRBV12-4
TGTGCCAGCAGTTTAACTAGCGGCAATGAGCAGTTCTTC
CASSLTSGNEQFF
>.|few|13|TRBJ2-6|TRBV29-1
TGCAGCGTTGGAGCCTCTGGGGCCAACGTCCTGACTTTC
CSVGASGANVLTF
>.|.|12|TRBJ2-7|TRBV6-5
TGTGCCAGCGGGACGGTCCAATACGAGCAGTACTTC
CASGTVQYEQYF
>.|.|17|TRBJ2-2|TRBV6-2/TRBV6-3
TGTGCCAGCTCCCTCACCCACGGGGGAGTCTTCACCGGGGAGCTGTTTTTT
CASSLTHGGVFTGELFF
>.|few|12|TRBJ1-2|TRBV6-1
TGTGCCAGCAGTGACAGCTTCTCCGGCTACACCTTC
CASSDSFSGYTF
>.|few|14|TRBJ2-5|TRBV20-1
TGCAGTGCTACCCCTTCGAAGACTCAAGAGACCCAGTACTTC
CSATPSKTQETQYF
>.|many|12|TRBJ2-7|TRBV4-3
TGCGCCAGCAGCCAAGGAAGGGGCGAGCAGTACTTC
CASSQGRGEQYF
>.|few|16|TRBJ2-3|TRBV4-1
TGCGCCAGCAGCCCGTTCGTGCAGGTGGGAAAAGATACGCAGTATTTT
CASSPFVQVGKDTQYF
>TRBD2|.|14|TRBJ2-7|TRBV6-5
TGTGCCAGCAGTCCCGGGGCTAGCGGGAGCGAGCAGTACTTC
CASSPGASGSEQYF
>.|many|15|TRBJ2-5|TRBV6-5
TGTGCCAGCAGTTATCGCGGGGTATCCCAAGAGACCCAGTACTTC
CASSYRGVSQETQYF
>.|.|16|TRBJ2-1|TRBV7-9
TGTGCCAGCAGCCAGTCCAGAGCAAGCTCCTACAATGAGCAGTTCTTC
CASSQSRASSYNEQFF
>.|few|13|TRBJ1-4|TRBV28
TGTGCCAGCTTGGAGGGTTCTAATGAAAAACTGTTTTTT
CASLEGSNEKLFF
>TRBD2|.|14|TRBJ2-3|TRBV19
TGTGCCAGTAAGTTTGCGGGAGATCGAGATACGCAGTATTTT
CASKFAGDRDTQYF